The 9 T cell receptor beta chains below come from one sample, sequenced in a study of somatic mutations in cytotoxic T cells in rheumatoid arthritis. TCRdb's table, derived via immunoSEQ multiplex PCR, lists solely in-frame clones and lacks some. The profile covers thousands of clones, with around three quarters appearing a single time and 7% taken by the ten largest. The sequenced sample consisted of CD8+ T cells sorted from blood. Receptor source: an adult with rheumatoid arthritis.

The J gene is TRBJ1-6, the V gene TRBV6-5; a possible D gene is TRBD1 (6 bases). The CDR3 covers 15 residues. CDR1 MNHEY and CDR2 SVGAGI come from the germline V gene. V was trimmed by 2 bases and J by 5 bases, leaving 10 bases between them. CDR3 region: CASSYGAGDNSPLHF. The CDR3 coding sequence is TGTGCCAGCAGTTACGGGGCAGGGGATAATTCACCCCTCCACTTT.

The chain carries TRBV9 and TRBJ1-2; D is perhaps TRBD1 (5 bases). From germline, CDR1 is SGDLS and CDR2 YYNGEE. The CDR3 totals 13 residues. The V end lost 3 bases, the J end lost 3 bases, and 9 bases lay between the germline ends. DNA of the CDR3: TGTGCCAGCAGCGAGGGACGGTACTATGGCTACACCTTC. It specifies CASSEGRYYGYTF.

The chain is built from TRBV28 and TRBJ1-1, with a possible D match to TRBD1 (5 bases). Trimming took off 3 bases at V and 4 bases at J, with 15 bases between the two ends. The CDR3 has 15 amino acids. Germline V gene lookup returns CDR1 MDHEN and CDR2 SYDVKM. CDR3 protein: CASSFRAGRGTEAFF. DNA for the CDR3: TGTGCCAGCAGTTTCAGGGCGGGCCGCGGCACTGAAGCTTTCTTT.

The chain combines TRBV4-1 with TRBJ1-2; D not resolved. This CDR3 contains 15 residues. CDR1 and CDR2 (germline): MGHRA, YSYEKL. V was trimmed by 2 bases and J by 6 bases, leaving 16 bases between them. The CDR3: CASSQPHDPPDGYTF. CDR3 nucleotides: TGCGCCAGCAGCCAACCCCACGACCCGCCGGATGGCTACACCTTC.

The V gene is TRBV2, the J gene TRBJ1-2; 8 bases line up with TRBD1. V lost 8 bases to trimming and J lost 3 bases; unmatched junction nucleotides: 8. The CDR3 extends over 14 amino acids. CDR1 and CDR2 from the germline V gene are SNHLY and FYNNEI. The CDR3 sequence: CASDDRGDYYGYTF. DNA of the CDR3: TGTGCCAGCGATGACAGGGGCGATTACTATGGCTACACCTTC.

This clone has a single count. V is TRBV4-3 and J is TRBJ1-1, with a weak D call TRBD1 (5 bases). The CDR3 has 12 amino acids. The germline CDR1 and CDR2 sequences are LGHNA and YSLEER. V shed 4 bases and J shed 13 bases, with 16 bases lying between them. The CDR3 spells CASSPHGAPLFF. The CDR3 DNA sequence: TGCGCCAGCAGCCCCCATGGGGCGCCACTTTTCTTT.

CDR3 protein: CASSIDLNRGYVHYGYTF. The DNA of the CDR3 is TGTGCCAGTAGTATAGATCTGAACAGGGGATATGTACACTATGGCTACACCTTC. J is TRBJ1-2 and V is TRBV19, with 7 bases aligning to TRBD1. CDR3 length equals 18 residues. Germline V gene lookup returns CDR1 LNHDA and CDR2 SQIVND (reference sequence). The J segment lost 3 bases and the V segment lost 0 bases, leaving 13 bases of the junction unmatched.

V gene TRBV2 combines with J gene TRBJ2-1, with 7 bases fitting TRBD1. The CDR3 totals 15 residues. The germline V gene encodes CDR1 SNHLY and CDR2 FYNNEI. V lost 9 bases, J lost 8 bases, and 16 bases stayed unmatched. The CDR3 DNA reads as TGTGCCAGTCCCAAAAGGGGGCAGGGGGATTATGAGCAGTTCTTC. Its translation is CASPKRGQGDYEQFF.

The chain employs TRBV7-9 and TRBJ1-1, with D hard to call. Germline V gene lookup returns CDR1 SEHNR and CDR2 FQNEAQ (reference sequence). V shed 2 bases and J shed 4 bases, with 11 bases lying between them. The CDR3 is made up of 14 amino acids. CDR3 residues: CASSLTSLGTEAFF. The CDR3 bases are TGTGCCAGCAGCTTAACTAGTTTGGGCACTGAAGCTTTCTTT. The full variable domain, rest sourced from reference TRBV7-9 and TRBJ1-1, is DTGVSQNPRHKITKRGQNVTFRCDPISEHNRLYWYRQTLGQGPEFLTYFQNEAQLEKSRLLSDRFSAERPKGSFSTLEIQRTEQGDSAMYLCASSLTSLGTEAFFGQGTRLTVV.